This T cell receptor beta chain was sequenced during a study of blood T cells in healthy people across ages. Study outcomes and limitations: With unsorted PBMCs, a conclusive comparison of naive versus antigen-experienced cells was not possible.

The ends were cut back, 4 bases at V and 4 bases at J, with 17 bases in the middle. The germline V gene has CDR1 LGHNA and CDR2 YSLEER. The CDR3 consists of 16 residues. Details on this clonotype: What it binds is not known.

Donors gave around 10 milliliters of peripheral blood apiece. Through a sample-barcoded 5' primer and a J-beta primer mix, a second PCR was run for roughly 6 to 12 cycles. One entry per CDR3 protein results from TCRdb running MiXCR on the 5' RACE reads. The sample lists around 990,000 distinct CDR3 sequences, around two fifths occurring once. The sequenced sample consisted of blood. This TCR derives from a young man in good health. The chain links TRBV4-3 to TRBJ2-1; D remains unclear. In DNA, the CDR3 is TGCGCCAGCAGCCTTAGACGAGACACTGATTACAATGAGCAGTTCTTC. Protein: CASSLRRDTDYNEQFF.